The rows below give T cell receptor beta chains drawn from one sample of a study of blood T cell repertoires in COVID-19. The table came from immunoSEQ multiplex PCR; TCRdb's copy has only in-frame clones and leaves some out. The repertoire holds approximately 120,000 clones, about 84% seen once, with around 5% in the top ten. Sequencing used peripheral blood. Every receptor here comes from a human donor in a cohort sampled during active COVID-19. The conserved cysteine and the conserved F or W are not part of the CDR3 here.

>TRBJ1-5|TRBV28
ASSLVRGNQPQH
>TRBJ1-5|TRBV28
ASSINRDSSNQPQH
>TRBJ1-1|TRBV6-5
ASSLTGATEAF
>TRBJ2-7|TRBV6-5
ASSSGAGANEQY
>TRBJ1-2|TRBV6-5
ASRGQGIGYT
>TRBJ2-5|TRBV20-1
SASRPTGWETQY
>TRBJ1-2|TRBV6-1
ASSEGLTYGYT
>TRBJ1-1|TRBV5-1
ASSLEGGKITEAF
>TRBJ2-5|TRBV19
ASSNRDPGGETQY
>TRBJ2-7|TRBV3-1/TRBV3-2
ASSHGTSGYEQY
>TRBJ1-1|TRBV7-9
ASSLGASTDGGSAF
>TRBJ2-7|TRBV28
ASSRGGGYEQY
>TRBJ1-5|TRBV2
AAAGIYSNQPQH
>TRBJ2-1|TRBV4-3
ASSQDTLSFNQF
>TRBJ1-1|TRBV29-1
SVDRGLVEAEAF
>TRBJ2-7|TRBV19
ASSPQGQGGNEQY
>TRBJ2-2|TRBV5-5
ASRWDTANTGELF
>TRBJ2-7|TRBV2
ASKGAYEQY
>TRBJ2-3|TRBV20-1
SASHEPASVYSTDTQY
>TRBJ1-2|TRBV20-1
SASKTGFIRGYT
>TRBJ2-1|TRBV19
ASSSRTSGSLNEQF
>TRBJ2-3|TRBV7-3
ASSLTALAGAGTDTQY
>TRBJ2-5|TRBV9
ASSRLADHQETQY
>TRBJ2-7|TRBV5-1
ASSLLSYEQY
>TRBJ2-7|TRBV30
AWSGVTSGPYEQY
>TRBJ1-4|TRBV2
ASSEEGLRGTTNEKLF
>TRBJ2-6|TRBV5-1
ASSLGQHFSSGANVLT
>TRBJ2-7|TRBV18
ASSPIGREDYEQY
>TRBJ2-1|TRBV5-6
ASSLGAGTGERQF
>TRBJ2-7|TRBV4-3
ASSQDRRAFSYEQY
>TRBJ2-1|TRBV11-3
ASSRTVFNEQF
>TRBJ2-1|TRBV5-1
ASSLSYNEQF
>TRBJ1-1|TRBV3-1/TRBV3-2
ASSSQGKGSEAF
>TRBJ2-3|TRBV7-2
ASSLEGFAGGDTQY
>TRBJ2-7|TRBV27
ASSFLSRVYEQY
>TRBJ2-3|TRBV14
ASSQFRSDTQY
>TRBJ1-5|TRBV7-3
ASSTHPNQPQH
>TRBJ2-7|TRBV7-6
ASSPGVASGSYEQY
>TRBJ2-3|TRBV6-6
ATTPGGAEGTDTQY
>TRBJ2-1|TRBV7-3
ASSPLDSGTNEQF
>TRBJ1-2|TRBV12-5
ATARDSYYGYT